This T cell receptor beta chain was sequenced for a study of blood T cell repertoires in COVID-19. In the study overall: Researchers got acute and convalescent COVID-19 samples from the United States, Italy and Spain. PBMCs, B-cell-depleted T cells, or T cells provided the cDNA or gDNA that made up the material.

As handled by the study authors: Estimation of nucleated cell counts was performed using reference gene primer amplification. Assay used: immunoSEQ multiplex PCR; TCRdb lists only in-frame clones, some missing. From that table come the V and J calls and clone size; the DNA was used to work out D and trimming. The sample lists under 70,000 clones, approximately 79% occurring once. This CDR3 is built from 17 residues. Germline V gene sequence: CDR1 LNHNV, CDR2 YYDKDF (reference sequence). Unmatched junction bases numbered 8, after V lost 1 base and J lost 2 bases. Sample: peripheral blood. This sequence was found in a woman older than 75 with active or convalescent COVID-19. The chain employs TRBV15 and TRBJ2-3; 8 bases agree with TRBD2. CDR3 DNA: TGTGCCACCAGCAGAGGGGGCGGGGGGCCTATCACAGATACGCAGTATTTT. This translates into CATSRGGGGPITDTQYF. Variable domain in full (rest from reference TRBV15 and TRBJ2-3): DAMVIQNPRYQVTQFGKPVTLSCSQTLNHNVMYWYQQKSSQAPKLLFHYYDKDFNNEADTPDNFQSRRPNTSFCFLDIRSPGLGDTAMYLCATSRGGGGPITDTQYFGPGTRLTVL.